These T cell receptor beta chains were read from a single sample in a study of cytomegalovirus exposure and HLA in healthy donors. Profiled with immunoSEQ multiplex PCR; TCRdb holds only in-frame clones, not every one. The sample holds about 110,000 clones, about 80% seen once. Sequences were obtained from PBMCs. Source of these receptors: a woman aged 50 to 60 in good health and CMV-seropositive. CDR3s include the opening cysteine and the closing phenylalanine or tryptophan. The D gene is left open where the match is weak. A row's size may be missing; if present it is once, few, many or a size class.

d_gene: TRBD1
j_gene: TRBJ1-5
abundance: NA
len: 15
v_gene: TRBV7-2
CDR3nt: TGTGCCAGCAGCTTCTTTGGGACAGGTGGTCAGCCCCAGCATTTT
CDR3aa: CASSFFGTGGQPQHF

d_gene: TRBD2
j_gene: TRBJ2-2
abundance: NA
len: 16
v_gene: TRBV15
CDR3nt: TGTGCCACCAGCAGAGAACTAGCGGGATGGACCGGGGAGCTGTTTTTT
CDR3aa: CATSRELAGWTGELFF

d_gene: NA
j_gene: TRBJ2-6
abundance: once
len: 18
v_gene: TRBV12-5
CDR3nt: TGTGCTAGTGGTTTGTCCACAGGGAGTGGCACTGGGGCCAACGGCCTGACTTTC
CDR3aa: CASGLSTGSGTGANGLTF

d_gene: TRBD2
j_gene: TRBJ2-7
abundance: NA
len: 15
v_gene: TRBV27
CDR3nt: TGTGCCAGCAGTCCTGGGACTAGCGGGAGGAACGAGCAGTACTTC
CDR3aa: CASSPGTSGRNEQYF

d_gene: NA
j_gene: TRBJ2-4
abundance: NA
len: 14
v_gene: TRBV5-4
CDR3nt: TGTGCCAGCAGCACCCGGGACAACAAAAACATTCAGTACTTC
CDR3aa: CASSTRDNKNIQYF

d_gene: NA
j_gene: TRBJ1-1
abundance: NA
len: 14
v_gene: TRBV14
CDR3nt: TGTGCCAGCAGCCAACAGGGGTTGGGGACTGAAGCTTTCTTT
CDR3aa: CASSQQGLGTEAFF

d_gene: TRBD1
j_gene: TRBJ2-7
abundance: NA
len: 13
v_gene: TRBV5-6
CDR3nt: TGTGCCAGCAGCTTCGGACAGGCCTACGAGCAGTACTTC
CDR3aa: CASSFGQAYEQYF

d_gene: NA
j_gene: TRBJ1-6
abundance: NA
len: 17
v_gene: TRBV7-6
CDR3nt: TGTGCCAGCAGCTCCGCGGTGGGGAGCTCCTATAATTCACCCCTCCACTTT
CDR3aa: CASSSAVGSSYNSPLHF

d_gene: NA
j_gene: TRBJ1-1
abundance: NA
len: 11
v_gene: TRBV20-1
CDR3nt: TGCAGTGCCCCAGGGGACACTGAAGCTTTCTTT
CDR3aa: CSAPGDTEAFF

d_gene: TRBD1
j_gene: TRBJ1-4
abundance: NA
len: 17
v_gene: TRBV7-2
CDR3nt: TGTGCCAGCAGCTGGACAGGGGATGTTAGGAATAATGAAAAACTGTTTTTT
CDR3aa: CASSWTGDVRNNEKLFF

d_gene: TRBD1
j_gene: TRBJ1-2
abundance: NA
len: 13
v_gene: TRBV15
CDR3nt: TGTGCCACCAGCAGTAGGACAGGGCAGGGCTACACCTTC
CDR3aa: CATSSRTGQGYTF

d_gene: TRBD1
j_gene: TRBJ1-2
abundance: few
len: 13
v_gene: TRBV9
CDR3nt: TGTGCCAGCAGCCTAAACAGGGGTGGCGGCTACACCTTC
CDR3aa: CASSLNRGGGYTF

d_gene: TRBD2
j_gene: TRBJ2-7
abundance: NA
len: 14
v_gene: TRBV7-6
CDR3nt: TGTGCCAGCAGCCCCCTAGCGGGAGGGTACGAGCAGTACTTC
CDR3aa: CASSPLAGGYEQYF

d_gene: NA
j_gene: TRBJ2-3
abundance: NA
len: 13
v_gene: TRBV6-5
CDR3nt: TGTGCCAGCAGTTCTCCCGGCACAGATACGCAGTATTTT
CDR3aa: CASSSPGTDTQYF

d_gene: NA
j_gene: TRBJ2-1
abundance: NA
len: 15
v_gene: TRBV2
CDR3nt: TGTGCCAGCATTGTCGGGACAACTAGTGCTAGTGAGCAGTTCTTC
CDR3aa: CASIVGTTSASEQFF

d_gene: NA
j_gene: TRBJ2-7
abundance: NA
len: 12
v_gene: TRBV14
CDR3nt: TGTGCCAGCAGCCAAGTCTGGCCCGAGCAGTACTTC
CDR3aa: CASSQVWPEQYF

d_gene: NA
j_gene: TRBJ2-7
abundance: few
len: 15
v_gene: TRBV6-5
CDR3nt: TGTGCCAGCAGTTACTCAGAGGTAACCGCCTACGAGCAGTACTTC
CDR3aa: CASSYSEVTAYEQYF

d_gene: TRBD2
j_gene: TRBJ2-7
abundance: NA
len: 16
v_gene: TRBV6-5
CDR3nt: TGTGCCAGCAGTTACTCGAGGAGCGGGAGTTCATACGAGCAGTACTTC
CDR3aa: CASSYSRSGSSYEQYF

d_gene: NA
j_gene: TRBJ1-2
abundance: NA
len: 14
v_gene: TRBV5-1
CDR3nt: TGCGCCAGCAGCTTGGAAAGGACAGAGTATGGCTACACCTTC
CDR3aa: CASSLERTEYGYTF

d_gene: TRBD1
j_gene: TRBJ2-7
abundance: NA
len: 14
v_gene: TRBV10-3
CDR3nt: TGTGCCATCAGTCCGGGACAGGGGGCCGGCGAGCAGTACTTC
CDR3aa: CAISPGQGAGEQYF

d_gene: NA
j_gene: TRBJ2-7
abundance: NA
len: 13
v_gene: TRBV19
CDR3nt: TGTGCCAGTAGCCCCGGACACCAATACGAGCAGTACTTC
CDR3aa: CASSPGHQYEQYF

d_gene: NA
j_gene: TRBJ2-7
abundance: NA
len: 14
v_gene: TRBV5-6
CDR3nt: TGTGCCAGCAGCTTCTCCGGGAGCCCCTACGAGCAGTACTTC
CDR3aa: CASSFSGSPYEQYF

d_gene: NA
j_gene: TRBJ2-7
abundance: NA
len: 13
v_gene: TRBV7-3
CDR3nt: TGTGCCAGCAGCGACGGACGGGGGTACGAGCAGTACTTC
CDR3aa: CASSDGRGYEQYF

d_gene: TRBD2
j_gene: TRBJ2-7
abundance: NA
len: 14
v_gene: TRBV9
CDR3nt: TGTGCCAGCAGCATTAGCGGGAGCTCCTACGAGCAGTACTTC
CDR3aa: CASSISGSSYEQYF

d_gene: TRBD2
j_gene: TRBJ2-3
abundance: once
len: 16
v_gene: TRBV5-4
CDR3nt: TGTGCCAGCAGCTTGGGTGGGGGGGGGTCCACAGATACGCAGTATTTT
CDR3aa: CASSLGGGGSTDTQYF

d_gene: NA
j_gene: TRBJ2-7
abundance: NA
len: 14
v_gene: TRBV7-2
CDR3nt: TGTGCCAGCAGCTTAGGTACAGACTACTACGAGCAGTACTTC
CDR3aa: CASSLGTDYYEQYF

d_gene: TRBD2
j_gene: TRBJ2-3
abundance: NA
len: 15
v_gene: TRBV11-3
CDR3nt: TGTGCCAGCAGCCCCCGCCTAGCGGGAGTAGATACGCAGTATTTT
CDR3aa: CASSPRLAGVDTQYF

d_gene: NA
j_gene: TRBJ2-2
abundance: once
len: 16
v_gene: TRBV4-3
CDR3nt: TGCGCCAGCAGCCAAGGAGACCCCTCTAGGACCGGGGAGCTGTTTTTT
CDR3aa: CASSQGDPSRTGELFF

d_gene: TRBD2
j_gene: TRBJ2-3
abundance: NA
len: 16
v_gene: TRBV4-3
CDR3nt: TGCGCCAGCAGCCAAGATCGGACTAGCTTCACAGATACGCAGTATTTT
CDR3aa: CASSQDRTSFTDTQYF

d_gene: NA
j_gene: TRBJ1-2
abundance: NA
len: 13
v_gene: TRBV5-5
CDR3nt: TGTGCCAGCAGCCGAGACTTGGTTGAGGGCTACACCTTC
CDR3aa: CASSRDLVEGYTF

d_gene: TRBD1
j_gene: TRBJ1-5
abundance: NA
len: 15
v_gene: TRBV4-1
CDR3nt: TGCGCCAGCAGTCCCCGGGACAGGGGCTATCAGCCCCAGCATTTT
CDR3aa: CASSPRDRGYQPQHF

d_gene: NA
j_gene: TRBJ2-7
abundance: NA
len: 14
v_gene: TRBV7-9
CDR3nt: TGTGCCAGCAGCTTAGCGCACACATCCTACGAGCAGTACTTC
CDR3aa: CASSLAHTSYEQYF

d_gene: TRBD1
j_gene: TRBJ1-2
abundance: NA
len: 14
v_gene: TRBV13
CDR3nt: TGTGCCAGCAGCCCGGACAGGGGGACCTATGGCTACACCTTC
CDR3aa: CASSPDRGTYGYTF

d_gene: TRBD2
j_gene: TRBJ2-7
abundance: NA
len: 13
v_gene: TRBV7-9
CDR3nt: TGTGCCAGCATCCACTCTAGCGGCTACGAGCGGTACTTC
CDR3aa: CASIHSSGYERYF

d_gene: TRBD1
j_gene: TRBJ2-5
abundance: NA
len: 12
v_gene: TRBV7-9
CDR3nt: TGTTCCAGCAGGGGGCTGGCGGAGACCCAGTACTTC
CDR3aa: CSSRGLAETQYF

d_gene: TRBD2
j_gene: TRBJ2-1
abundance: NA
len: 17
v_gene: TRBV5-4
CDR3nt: TGTGCCAGCAGCTTACGTACCGGACTAGCGGGATACAATGAGCAGTTCTTC
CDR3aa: CASSLRTGLAGYNEQFF

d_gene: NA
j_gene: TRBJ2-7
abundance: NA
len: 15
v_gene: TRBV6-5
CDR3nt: TGTGCCAGCAGTTACTCCTCCGGGGGACCCTACGAGCAGTACTTC
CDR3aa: CASSYSSGGPYEQYF

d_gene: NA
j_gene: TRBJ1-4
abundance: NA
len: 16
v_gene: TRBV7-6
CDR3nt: TGTGCCAGCAGCCAAATGGGGGGGGCATTCGTTGAAAAACTGTGTTTT
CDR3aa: CASSQMGGAFVEKLCF

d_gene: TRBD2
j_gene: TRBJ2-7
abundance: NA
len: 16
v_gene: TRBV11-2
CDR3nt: TGTGCCAGCAGCTTTAAAGTCCTAGCGGTTACCTACGAGCAGTACTTC
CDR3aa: CASSFKVLAVTYEQYF

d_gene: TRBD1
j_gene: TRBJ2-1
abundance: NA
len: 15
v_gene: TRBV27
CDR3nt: TGTGCCAGCAGTCAGGACAGGGGGGGCTACAATGAGCAGTTCTTC
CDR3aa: CASSQDRGGYNEQFF

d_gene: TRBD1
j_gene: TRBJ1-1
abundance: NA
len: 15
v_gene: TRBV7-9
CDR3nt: TGTGCCAGCAGCACCCGACAGGGGGCGGTTACTGAAGCTTTCTTT
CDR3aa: CASSTRQGAVTEAFF

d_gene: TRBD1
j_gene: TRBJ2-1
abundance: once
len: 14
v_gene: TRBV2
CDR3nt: TGTGCCAGCTTAGGGGGCGTCTCCTACAATGAGCAGTTCTTC
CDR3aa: CASLGGVSYNEQFF